This entry features one T cell receptor (beta chain) sequence. Antigen: not known. The data originate from a study of shared clonotypes between healthy human individuals. General study points: Of the naive CD4 clonotypes, 4% to 5% were shared across four donors.

The CDR3 runs to 13 residues. V was shortened by 2 bases and J by 11 bases, with 15 bases between the two germline ends. From germline, CDR1 is ENHRY and CDR2 SYGVKD. Adult donors, all healthy and HIV-negative, had no recent acute infections or vaccinations. Method: immunoSEQ multiplex PCR; TCRdb's copy keeps in-frame clones and lacks some. The sample carries some 500,000 clones, 90% to 96% recorded once. This chain joins TRBV10-3 and TRBJ2-5; D gene unclear. The sample was naive CD4+ T cells sorted from blood. Regarding subset: CD45RA+ positively selected. This receptor was identified in a woman aged 25-40 years in good health. CDR3 sequence reads: CAISERDRSEQYF. The CDR3 DNA reads as TGTGCCATCAGTGAGAGGGATAGATCAGAGCAGTACTTC.